Below, 23 T cell receptor beta chains from the same sample are listed, as sequenced in a study of cytotoxic CD8 clonotypes in ibrutinib-treated CLL. TCRdb keeps only in-frame clones here, not all; method: immunoSEQ multiplex PCR. In the table there are almost 250,000 clones, 70% of which are singletons. The sample in question was PBMCs, obtained after 24 months of ibrutinib treatment. These receptors were taken from a human donor with chronic lymphocytic leukemia.

The chain uses TRBV19 and TRBJ2-3; 8 bases are a match to TRBD1. Germline V gene data show CDR1 as LNHDA and CDR2 as SQIVND (reference sequence). The CDR3 is 15 amino acids. Trimming cost V 6 bases and J 1 base; bases outside gene matches: 6. The CDR3 sequence is CASRPLTGGTDTQYF. The CDR3 DNA reads as TGTGCCAGTAGGCCCCTGACAGGGGGCACAGATACGCAGTATTTT.

This clone was found a few times. The genes are TRBV29-1 and TRBJ2-7, with 11 bases matching TRBD1. V gave up 4 bases and J gave up 7 bases; unmatched junction bases: 6. This CDR3 is built from 13 residues. Germline CDR1 is SQVTM and CDR2 is ANQGSEA. CDR3 sequence: CSVVGQGAREQYF. The CDR3 DNA follows: TGCAGCGTTGTAGGACAGGGGGCGCGGGAGCAGTACTTC.

V and J are TRBV27 and TRBJ2-7, with a weak D call TRBD2 (6 bases). The CDR3 contains 15 residues. Germline V lookup: CDR1 MNHEY, CDR2 SMNVEV (reference sequence). Trimming stripped 6 bases from V and 2 bases from J, with 17 bases between. CDR3 in DNA: TGTGCCAGCAGCCGAAGGCCGGGGGAACCCTACGAGCAGTACTTC. Amino acids: CASSRRPGEPYEQYF.

The chain uses TRBV10-3 and TRBJ2-1; a weak D match, TRBD1 (5 bases). The V end lost 8 bases, the J end lost 0 bases, and 8 bases lay between the germline ends. CDR3 length equals 13 residues. Germline CDR1 ENHRY, CDR2 SYGVKD. The CDR3 DNA follows: TGTGCCATCGGGGCGAGCTCCTACAATGAGCAGTTCTTC. Amino acid sequence: CAIGASSYNEQFF.

The chain combines TRBV28 with TRBJ2-7; D is uncertain. V shed 3 bases and J shed 4 bases, with 13 bases lying between them. CDR1 is MDHEN, CDR2 SYDVKM, per germline. The length of the CDR3 is 14 residues. The CDR3 coding sequence is TGTGCCAGCAGTTTTGGGGAAGGTTGGTACGAGCAGTACTTC. Its translation is CASSFGEGWYEQYF.

The chain joins TRBV28 to TRBJ2-5; D call uncertain. V was shortened by 6 bases and J by 2 bases, with 10 bases between the two germline ends. This CDR3 is 13 amino acids long. The germline gives CDR1 MDHEN, CDR2 SYDVKM. CDR3 sequence: CASSSGQQETQYF. The CDR3 nucleotides are TGTGCCAGCAGCTCGGGCCAGCAAGAGACCCAGTACTTC.

The rearrangement joins TRBV6-1 to TRBJ1-2, with a possible D match to TRBD1 (5 bases). Germline V gene lookup returns CDR1 MNHNS and CDR2 SASEGT. Trimming removed 0 bases at V and 7 bases at J, with 12 bases between. The CDR3 covers 14 residues. In nucleotides, the CDR3 is TGTGCCAGCAGTGAAGCGCTGTTCGGGGCTGGCTACACCTTC. It translates to CASSEALFGAGYTF.

This clone has more than one count but fewer than ten. The CDR3 DNA follows: TGTGCCAGCAGGGAAATATACAATGAGCAGTTCTTC. Its translation is CASREIYNEQFF. The chain combines TRBV27 with TRBJ2-1; D is unresolved. Deletions cut 6 bases from V and 4 bases from J, with 7 bases between. This CDR3 has 12 residues. Germline V gene lookup returns CDR1 MNHEY and CDR2 SMNVEV (reference sequence).

The rearrangement links TRBV7-9 to TRBJ2-5; D ambiguous. The germline V and J ends were trimmed by 7 bases and 5 bases, with 8 bases remaining between them. CDR1 and CDR2 (germline): SEHNR, FQNEAQ (reference sequence). The CDR3 extends over 11 amino acids. The CDR3, as DNA: TGTGCCAGCAAAACTGATGAGACCCAGTACTTC. Amino acid sequence: CASKTDETQYF.

The chain couples TRBV15 to TRBJ2-7, with D perhaps being TRBD1 or TRBD2 (5 bases each). Germline V gene data show CDR1 as LNHNV and CDR2 as YYDKDF (reference sequence). The CDR3 is 12 residues long. V was cut by 1 base and J by 6 bases, with 7 bases left in between. DNA for the CDR3: TGTGCCACCAGCAGAGGGGGGAGCGAGCAGTACTTC. It specifies CATSRGGSEQYF.

This clone has a single count. This chain links TRBV15 with TRBJ2-5, with D uncertain. This CDR3 has 13 residues. The germline V gene encodes CDR1 LNHNV and CDR2 YYDKDF (reference sequence). Trimming took off 3 bases at V and 10 bases at J, with 15 bases between the two ends. The CDR3 DNA reads as TGTGCCACCAGCAGTGGAATCCTGTGGGGCCAGTACTTC. As protein: CATSSGILWGQYF.

The gene calls are TRBV6-5 and TRBJ2-7; 8 bases match TRBD1. Trimming took 1 base from V and 2 from J; bases not matched to a gene: 4. CDR1 MNHEY and CDR2 SVGAGI come from the germline V gene. CDR3 length equals 15 residues. CDR3 protein: CASSYLDREAYEQYF. The CDR3 DNA reads TGTGCCAGCAGTTACTTGGACAGGGAGGCCTACGAGCAGTACTTC.

The V call is TRBV28, the J call TRBJ2-7, with D maybe TRBD2 (6 bases). Trimming removed 5 bases at V and 4 bases at J, with 18 bases between. CDR1 MDHEN and CDR2 SYDVKM come from the germline V gene. The CDR3 sequence is 15 residues long. As DNA, the CDR3 is TGTGCCAGCAGTCCTCTTAGCGGAGCCTTTTACGAGCAGTACTTC. Its protein product is CASSPLSGAFYEQYF.

The rearrangement joins TRBV19 to TRBJ2-7; weak D call: TRBD1 (5 bases). The germline V gene has CDR1 LNHDA and CDR2 SQIVND (reference sequence). The CDR3 is made up of 15 amino acids. Trimming left V 1 base short and J 0 bases short, with 10 bases between. CDR3 sequence (DNA): TGTGCCAGTAGTATAGGGGGCTACTCCTCCTACGAGCAGTACTTC. Translation: CASSIGGYSSYEQYF.

This clone has just a few counts. J is TRBJ1-2 and V is TRBV30; maybe TRBD1 (5 bases). V was trimmed by 4 bases and J by 6 bases, leaving 12 bases between them. The CDR3 is 12 amino acids. Germline CDR1 GTSNPN, CDR2 SVGIG (reference sequence). The CDR3 DNA reads as TGTGCCTGGATGGGGGTGGTGCATGGCTACACCTTC. It specifies CAWMGVVHGYTF.

This clone has a handful of counts. J is TRBJ2-1 and V is TRBV6-1; D is perhaps TRBD1 (6 bases). The CDR3 covers 17 residues. Germline CDR1 is MNHNS and CDR2 is SASEGT. Trimming removed 2 bases from V and 0 bases from J, with 14 bases in between. The DNA of the CDR3 is TGTGCCAGCAGTGAACCCCCGACAGGACTCTCCTACAATGAGCAGTTCTTC. Its translation is CASSEPPTGLSYNEQFF.

The chain joins TRBV5-1 to TRBJ1-5; D not resolved. Germline V gene sequence: CDR1 SGHRS, CDR2 YFSETQ. CDR3 size: 15 residues. V lost 0 bases and J lost 5, with 12 bases in between. The CDR3 sequence: CASSLDKGTDQPQHF. The CDR3 nucleotides are TGCGCCAGCAGCTTGGATAAGGGAACCGATCAGCCCCAGCATTTT.

The J gene is TRBJ1-5, the V gene TRBV9; D gene uncertain. The germline V gene has CDR1 SGDLS and CDR2 YYNGEE. V was trimmed by 3 bases and J by 4 bases, leaving 11 bases between them. The CDR3 is made up of 14 amino acids. CDR3: CASSAPFGNQPQHF. The CDR3 coding sequence is TGTGCCAGCAGCGCACCGTTTGGTAATCAGCCCCAGCATTTT.

The V and J genes are TRBV28 and TRBJ1-2, with D perhaps matching TRBD1 (6 bases). The CDR3 is 15 residues long. CDR1 is MDHEN and CDR2 is SYDVKM in the germline V gene. Trimming cost V 5 bases and J 6 bases, with 19 bases left between them. As DNA, the CDR3 is TGTGCCAGCAGTCTCCCGGACAGACGATATGATGGCTACACCTTC. Translating it yields CASSLPDRRYDGYTF.

The rearrangement joins TRBV5-1 to TRBJ2-7; D is possibly TRBD1 (6 bases). This CDR3 has 14 residues. Germline V gene lookup returns CDR1 SGHRS and CDR2 YFSETQ. Trimming cost V 0 bases and J 5 bases, with 12 bases left between them. CDR3 in amino acids: CASSLGQAVHEQYF. CDR3 nucleotide sequence: TGCGCCAGCAGCTTGGGACAGGCGGTCCACGAGCAGTACTTC.

The gene calls are TRBV12-5 and TRBJ1-2, with 7 bases aligning to TRBD1. This CDR3 has 13 amino acids. The ends lost 2 bases at V and 4 bases at J; junction bases unmatched: 1. Germline V CDR1 and CDR2: LGHNT, FRNRAP. For the CDR3, the DNA is TGTGCTAGTGGTTTGCAGGGGGGCTATGGCTACACCTTC. Amino acid sequence: CASGLQGGYGYTF.

The rearrangement joins TRBV19 to TRBJ1-1; a possible D gene is TRBD1 (5 bases). The germline gives CDR1 LNHDA, CDR2 SQIVND (reference sequence). The CDR3 consists of 12 residues. V lost 2 bases and J 4 bases, leaving 5 bases between the germline ends. The DNA for the CDR3 is TGTGCCAGTAGTATAAGGGGCACTGAAGCTTTCTTT. Its protein is CASSIRGTEAFF.

This clone was seen once. The chain combines TRBV7-2 with TRBJ1-2; 7 bases align to TRBD1. Germline CDR1 and CDR2: SGHTA and FQGNSA. CDR3 length: 14 amino acids. Unmatched junction bases numbered 10, after V lost 5 bases and J lost 7 bases. The CDR3 DNA reads as TGTGCCAGCAGCCGGGACAGCCTGGCGGGTGGCTACACCTTC. Translated, it gives CASSRDSLAGGYTF. The full variable domain, in which reference TRBV7-2 and TRBJ1-2 provide the parts outside the CDR3, is GAGVSQSPSNKVTEKGKDVELRCDPISGHTALYWYRQSLGQGLEFLIYFQGNSAPDKSGLPSDRFSAERTGGSVSTLTIQRTQQEDSAVYLCASSRDSLAGGYTFGSGTRLTVV.